This T cell receptor beta chain was recorded in a study of blood T cell repertoires in COVID-19. Study overall: Some COVID-19 samples were acute and others convalescent; all came from the United States, Italy and Spain.

How the authors handled the data: Counts of nucleated cells, estimated from reference gene primer amplification, were obtained. Some clones are missing from TCRdb's copy, which holds only in-frame ones; the method was immunoSEQ multiplex PCR. V, J and clone size are those of that table, while D and trimming were read from the DNA. The table includes some 260,000 clones, 82% detected once. CDR1 and CDR2 from the germline V gene are MRHNA and SNTAGT. This CDR3 region has 13 residues. After removal of 4 bases from V and 4 bases from J, the junction contained 3 bases not matched to a gene. The origin of this receptor is a woman between 18 and 29 years old with acute or convalescent COVID-19. The V and J genes are TRBV6-4 and TRBJ1-2, with 7 bases fitting TRBD1. Specimen: peripheral blood. Written as DNA, the CDR3 is TGTGCCAGCAGTGGCCGACAGGGCTATGGCTACACCTTC. Its protein is CASSGRQGYGYTF.